The clone carrying this TCR beta chain was detected many times. Its antigen is not identified. The data were taken from a study of T cells after posttransplantation cyclophosphamide. V was shortened by 4 bases and J by 3 bases, with 14 bases between the two germline ends. Germline loops: CDR1 SGHKS, CDR2 YYEKEE (reference sequence). There are 15 residues in the CDR3. TCRdb's copy holds only in-frame clones and misses some; the assay was immunoSEQ multiplex PCR. The sample shows fewer than 11,000 clones, none of them appearing just once. Busulfan-fludarabine conditioning, marrow transplant, and cyclophosphamide on days +3 and +4 were administered. Broader study findings: Recipient CMV seropositivity and CMV reactivation strongly tracked TRB clonality. Blood and skin or GI T cell repertoires showed limited TRB overlap.

The sequencing here drew on PBMCs, taken after allogeneic stem cell transplant with posttransplant cyclophosphamide. This receptor was obtained from a female patient aged 35 to 55 who received an allogeneic stem cell transplant from a related donor, was CMV-positive, and had no GVHD. Some T cells may be transferred from the graft donor. This sequence joins TRBV5-5 and TRBJ2-4; D is perhaps TRBD1 (5 bases). Written as DNA, the CDR3 is TGTGCCAGCAGCCCCGAAGGGGTTGGCAAAAACATTCAGTACTTC. Translated: CASSPEGVGKNIQYF. The full variable domain, rest sourced from reference TRBV5-5 and TRBJ2-4, is DAGVTQSPTHLIKTRGQQVTLRCSPISGHKSVSWYQQVLGQGPQFIFQYYEKEERGRGNFPDRFSARQFPNYSSELNVNALLLGDSALYLCASSPEGVGKNIQYFGAGTRLSVL.